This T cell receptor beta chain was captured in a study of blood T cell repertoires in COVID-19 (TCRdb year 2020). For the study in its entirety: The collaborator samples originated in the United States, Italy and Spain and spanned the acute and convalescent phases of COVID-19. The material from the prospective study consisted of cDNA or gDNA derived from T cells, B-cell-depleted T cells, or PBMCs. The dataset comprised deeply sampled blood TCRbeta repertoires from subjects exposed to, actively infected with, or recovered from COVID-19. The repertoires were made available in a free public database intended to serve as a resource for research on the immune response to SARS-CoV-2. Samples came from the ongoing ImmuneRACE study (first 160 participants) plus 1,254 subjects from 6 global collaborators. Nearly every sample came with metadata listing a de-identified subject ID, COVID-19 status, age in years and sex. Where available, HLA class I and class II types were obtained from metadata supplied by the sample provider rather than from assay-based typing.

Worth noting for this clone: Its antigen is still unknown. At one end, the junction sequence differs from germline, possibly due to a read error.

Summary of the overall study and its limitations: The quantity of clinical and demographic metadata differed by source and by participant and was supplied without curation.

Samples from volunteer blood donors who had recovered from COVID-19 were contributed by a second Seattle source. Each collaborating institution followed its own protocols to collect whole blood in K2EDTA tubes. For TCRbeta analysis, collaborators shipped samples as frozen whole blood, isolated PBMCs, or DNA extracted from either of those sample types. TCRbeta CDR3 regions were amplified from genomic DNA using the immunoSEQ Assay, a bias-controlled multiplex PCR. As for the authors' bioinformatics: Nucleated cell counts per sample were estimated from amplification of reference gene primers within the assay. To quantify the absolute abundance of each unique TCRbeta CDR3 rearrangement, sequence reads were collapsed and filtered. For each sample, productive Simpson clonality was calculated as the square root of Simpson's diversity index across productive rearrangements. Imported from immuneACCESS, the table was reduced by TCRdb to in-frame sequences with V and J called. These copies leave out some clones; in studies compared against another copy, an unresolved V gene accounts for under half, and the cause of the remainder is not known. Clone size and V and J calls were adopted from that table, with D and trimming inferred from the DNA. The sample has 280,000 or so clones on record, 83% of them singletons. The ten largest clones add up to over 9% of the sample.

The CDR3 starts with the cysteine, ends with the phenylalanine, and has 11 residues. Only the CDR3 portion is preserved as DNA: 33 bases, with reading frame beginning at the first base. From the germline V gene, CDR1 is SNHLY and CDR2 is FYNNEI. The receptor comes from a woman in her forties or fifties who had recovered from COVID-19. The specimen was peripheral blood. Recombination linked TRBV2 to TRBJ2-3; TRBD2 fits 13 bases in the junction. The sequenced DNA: TGTGCCAGCAGTACGGGACTAGCGGGACCTTTT. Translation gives CASSTGLAGPF.